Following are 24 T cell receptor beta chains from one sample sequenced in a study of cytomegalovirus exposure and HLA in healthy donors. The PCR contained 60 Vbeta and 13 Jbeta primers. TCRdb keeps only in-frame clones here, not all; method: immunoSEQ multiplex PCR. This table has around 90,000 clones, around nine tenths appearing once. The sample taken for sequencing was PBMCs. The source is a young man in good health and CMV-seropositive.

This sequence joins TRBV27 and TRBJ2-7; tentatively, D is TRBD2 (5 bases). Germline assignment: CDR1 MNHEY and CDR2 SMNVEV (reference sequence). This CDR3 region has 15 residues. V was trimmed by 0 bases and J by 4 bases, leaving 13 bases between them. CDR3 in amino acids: CASSLSFAGGYEQYF. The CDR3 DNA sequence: TGTGCCAGCAGTTTATCGTTCGCGGGCGGGTACGAGCAGTACTTC.

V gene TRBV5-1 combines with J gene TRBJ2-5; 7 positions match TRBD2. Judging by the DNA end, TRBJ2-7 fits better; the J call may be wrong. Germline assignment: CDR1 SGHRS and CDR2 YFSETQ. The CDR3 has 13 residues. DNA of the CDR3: TGCGCCAGCAGCCCAAGTAGCGGGTACGAGCAGTACTTC. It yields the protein CASSPSSGYEQYF.

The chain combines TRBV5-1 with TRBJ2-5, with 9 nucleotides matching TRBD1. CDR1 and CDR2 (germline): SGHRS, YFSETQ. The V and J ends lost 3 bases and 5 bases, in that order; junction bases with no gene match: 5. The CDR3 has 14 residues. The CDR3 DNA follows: TGCGCCAGCAGCTGGGGACAGGGAGGCGAGACCCAGTACTTC. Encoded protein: CASSWGQGGETQYF.

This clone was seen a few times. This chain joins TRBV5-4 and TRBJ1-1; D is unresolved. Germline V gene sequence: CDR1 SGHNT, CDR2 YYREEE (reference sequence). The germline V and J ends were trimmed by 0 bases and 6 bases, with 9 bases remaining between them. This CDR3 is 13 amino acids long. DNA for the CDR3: TGTGCCAGCAGCTTGGTGGTTGAGGCTGAAGCTTTCTTT. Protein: CASSLVVEAEAFF.

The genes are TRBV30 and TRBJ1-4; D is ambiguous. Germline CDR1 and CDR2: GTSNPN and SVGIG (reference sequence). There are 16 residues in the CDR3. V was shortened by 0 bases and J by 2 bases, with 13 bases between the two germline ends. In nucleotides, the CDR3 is TGTGCCTGGAGTGTTTCTCTTCGGACTACTAATGAAAAACTGTTTTTT. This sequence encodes CAWSVSLRTTNEKLFF.

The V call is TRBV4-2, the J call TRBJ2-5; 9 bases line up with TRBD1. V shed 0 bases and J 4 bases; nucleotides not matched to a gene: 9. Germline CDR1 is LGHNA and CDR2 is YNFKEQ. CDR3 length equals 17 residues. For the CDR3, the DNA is TGTGCCAGCAGCCAAGATCAGTTGGGGACAGGGAGAGAGACCCAGTACTTC. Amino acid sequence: CASSQDQLGTGRETQYF.

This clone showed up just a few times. CDR3 sequence reads: CASSILGGPFGEQYF. In DNA, the CDR3 is TGTGCCAGCAGCATCCTGGGGGGGCCCTTCGGCGAGCAGTACTTC. The rearrangement links TRBV6-5 to TRBJ2-7, with a weak D call TRBD2 (7 bases). Looked up from germline, CDR1 is MNHEY and CDR2 is SVGAGI. This CDR3 is built from 15 residues. V was pared by 6 bases and J by 6 bases, with 21 bases between.

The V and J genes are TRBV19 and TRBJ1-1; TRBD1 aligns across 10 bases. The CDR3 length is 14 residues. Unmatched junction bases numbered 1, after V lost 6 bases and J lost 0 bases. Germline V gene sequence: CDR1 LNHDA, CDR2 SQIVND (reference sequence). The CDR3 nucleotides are TGTGCCAGTAGCGGGACAGGGGTGAACACTGAAGCTTTCTTT. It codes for CASSGTGVNTEAFF. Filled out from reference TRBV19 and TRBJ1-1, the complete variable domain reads DGGITQSPKYLFRKEGQNVTLSCEQNLNHDAMYWYRQDPGQGLRLIYYSQIVNDFQKGDIAEGYSVSREKKESFPLTVTSAQKNPTAFYLCASSGTGVNTEAFFGQGTRLTVV.

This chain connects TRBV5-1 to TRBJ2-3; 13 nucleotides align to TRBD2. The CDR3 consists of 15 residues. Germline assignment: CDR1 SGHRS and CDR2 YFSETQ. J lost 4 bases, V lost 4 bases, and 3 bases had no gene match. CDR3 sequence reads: CASSPTSGRADTQYF. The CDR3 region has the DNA TGCGCCAGCAGCCCCACTAGCGGGAGGGCAGATACGCAGTATTTT.

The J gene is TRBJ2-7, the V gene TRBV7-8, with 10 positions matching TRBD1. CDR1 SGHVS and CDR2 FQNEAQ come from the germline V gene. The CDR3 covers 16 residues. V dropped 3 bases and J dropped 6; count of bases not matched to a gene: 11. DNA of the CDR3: TGTGCCAGCAGCTTTAGGCCGGGACAGGGGTTTTCCGAGCAGTACTTC. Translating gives CASSFRPGQGFSEQYF.

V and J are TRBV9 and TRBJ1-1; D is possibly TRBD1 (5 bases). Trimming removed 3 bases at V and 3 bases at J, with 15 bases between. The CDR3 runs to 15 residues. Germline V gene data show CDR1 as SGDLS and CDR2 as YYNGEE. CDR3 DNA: TGTGCCAGCAGCGAGGGGCCCAGGGAGGACACTGAAGCTTTCTTT. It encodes CASSEGPREDTEAFF.

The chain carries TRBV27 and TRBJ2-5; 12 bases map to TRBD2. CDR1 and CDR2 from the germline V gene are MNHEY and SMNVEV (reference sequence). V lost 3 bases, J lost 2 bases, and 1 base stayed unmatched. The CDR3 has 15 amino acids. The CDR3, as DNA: TGTGCCAGCAGTTTTCTAGCGGGAGGGCAAGAGACCCAGTACTTC. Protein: CASSFLAGGQETQYF.

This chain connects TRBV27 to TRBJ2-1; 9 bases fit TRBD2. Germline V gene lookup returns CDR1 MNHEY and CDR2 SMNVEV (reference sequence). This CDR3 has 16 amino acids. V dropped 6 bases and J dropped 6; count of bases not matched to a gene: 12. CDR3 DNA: TGTGCCAGCAGCTCTTTGGGGCGGGAGGGCCTCAATGAGCAGTTCTTC. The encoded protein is CASSSLGREGLNEQFF.

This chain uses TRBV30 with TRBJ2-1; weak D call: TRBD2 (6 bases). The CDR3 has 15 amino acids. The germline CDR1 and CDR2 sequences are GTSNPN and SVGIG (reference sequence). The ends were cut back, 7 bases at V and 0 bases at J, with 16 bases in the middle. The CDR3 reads CASAGLALSYNEQFF. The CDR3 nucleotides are TGTGCCTCCGCCGGGCTAGCGCTCTCCTACAATGAGCAGTTCTTC. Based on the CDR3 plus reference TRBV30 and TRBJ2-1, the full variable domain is SQTIHQWPATLVQPVGSPLSLECTVEGTSNPNLYWYRQAAGRGLQLLFYSVGIGQISSEVPQNLSASRPQDRQFILSSKKLLLSDSGFYLCASAGLALSYNEQFFGPGTRLTVL.

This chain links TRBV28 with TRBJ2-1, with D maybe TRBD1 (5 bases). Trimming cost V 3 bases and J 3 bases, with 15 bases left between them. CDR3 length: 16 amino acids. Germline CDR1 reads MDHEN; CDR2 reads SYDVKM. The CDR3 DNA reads TGTGCCAGCAGTTTCTCTCAGGGAAGAAACTACAATGAGCAGTTCTTC. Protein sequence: CASSFSQGRNYNEQFF.

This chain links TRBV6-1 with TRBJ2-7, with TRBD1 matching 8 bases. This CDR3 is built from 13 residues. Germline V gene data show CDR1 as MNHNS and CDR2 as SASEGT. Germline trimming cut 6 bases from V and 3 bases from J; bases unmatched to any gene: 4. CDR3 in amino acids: CASSADRVYEQYF. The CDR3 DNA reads TGTGCCAGCAGCGCGGACAGGGTCTACGAGCAGTACTTC.

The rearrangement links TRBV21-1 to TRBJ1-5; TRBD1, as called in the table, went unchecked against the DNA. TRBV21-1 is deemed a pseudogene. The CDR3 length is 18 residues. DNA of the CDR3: TGTGCCAGCAGCAAAGCGCGGTTCGTAGGGGATAGCAATCAGCCCCAGCATTTT. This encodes CASSKARFVGDSNQPQHF.

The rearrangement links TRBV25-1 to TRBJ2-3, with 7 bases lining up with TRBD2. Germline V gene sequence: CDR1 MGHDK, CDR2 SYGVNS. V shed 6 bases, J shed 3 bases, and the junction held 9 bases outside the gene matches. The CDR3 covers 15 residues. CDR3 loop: CASSGLERSTDTQYF. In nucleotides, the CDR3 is TGTGCCAGCAGCGGACTAGAGAGGTCGACAGATACGCAGTATTTT. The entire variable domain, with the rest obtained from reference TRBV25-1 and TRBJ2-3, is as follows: EADIYQTPRYLVIGTGKKITLECSQTMGHDKMYWYQQDPGMELHLIHYSYGVNSTEKGDLSSESTVSRIRTEHFPLTLESARPSHTSQYLCASSGLERSTDTQYFGPGTRLTVL.

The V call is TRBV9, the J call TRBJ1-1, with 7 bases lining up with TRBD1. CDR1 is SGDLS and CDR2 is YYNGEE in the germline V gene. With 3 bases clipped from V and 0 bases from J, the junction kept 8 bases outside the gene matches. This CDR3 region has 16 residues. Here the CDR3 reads CASSEYPGQVNTEAFF. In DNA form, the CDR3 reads TGTGCCAGCAGCGAATACCCAGGACAGGTGAACACTGAAGCTTTCTTT.

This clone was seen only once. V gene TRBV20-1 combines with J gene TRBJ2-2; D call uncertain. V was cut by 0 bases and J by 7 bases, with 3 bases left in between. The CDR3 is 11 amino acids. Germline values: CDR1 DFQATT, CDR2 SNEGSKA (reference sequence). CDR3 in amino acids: CSARDGGELFF. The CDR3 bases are TGCAGTGCTAGAGACGGCGGGGAGCTGTTTTTT.

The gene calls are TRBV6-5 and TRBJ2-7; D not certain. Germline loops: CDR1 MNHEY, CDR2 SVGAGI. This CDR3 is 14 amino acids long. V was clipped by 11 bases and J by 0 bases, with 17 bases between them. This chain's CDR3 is CAARWQRSSYEQYF. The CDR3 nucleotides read TGTGCCGCCCGGTGGCAGAGGAGCTCCTACGAGCAGTACTTC.

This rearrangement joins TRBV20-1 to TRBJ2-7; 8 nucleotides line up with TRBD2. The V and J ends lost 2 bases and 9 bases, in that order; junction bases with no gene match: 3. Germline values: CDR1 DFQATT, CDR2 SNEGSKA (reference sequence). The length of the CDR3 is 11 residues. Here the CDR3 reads CSARTGGAQYF. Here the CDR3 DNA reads TGCAGTGCTAGAACGGGGGGGGCGCAGTACTTC.

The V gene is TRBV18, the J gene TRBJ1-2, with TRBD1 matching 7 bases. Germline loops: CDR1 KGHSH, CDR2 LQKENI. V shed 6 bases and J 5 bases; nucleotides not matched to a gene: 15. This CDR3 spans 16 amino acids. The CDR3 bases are TGTGCCAGCTCGCGGTCCGGGACAGCTAAATTTTATGGCTACACCTTC. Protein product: CASSRSGTAKFYGYTF.

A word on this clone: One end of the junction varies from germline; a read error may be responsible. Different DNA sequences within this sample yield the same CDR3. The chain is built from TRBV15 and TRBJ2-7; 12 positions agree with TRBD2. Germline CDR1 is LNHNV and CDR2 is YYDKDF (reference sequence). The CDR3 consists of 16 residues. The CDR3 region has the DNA TGCGCCACCAGCAGAGCGGCTAGCGGGAGGGCCTACGAGCAGTACTTC. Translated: CATSRAASGRAYEQYF. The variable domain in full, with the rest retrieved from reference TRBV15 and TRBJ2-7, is DAMVIQNPRYQVTQFGKPVTLSCSQTLNHNVMYWYQQKSSQAPKLLFHYYDKDFNNEADTPDNFQSRRPNTSFCFLDIRSPGLGDTAMYLCATSRAASGRAYEQYFGPGTRLTVT.